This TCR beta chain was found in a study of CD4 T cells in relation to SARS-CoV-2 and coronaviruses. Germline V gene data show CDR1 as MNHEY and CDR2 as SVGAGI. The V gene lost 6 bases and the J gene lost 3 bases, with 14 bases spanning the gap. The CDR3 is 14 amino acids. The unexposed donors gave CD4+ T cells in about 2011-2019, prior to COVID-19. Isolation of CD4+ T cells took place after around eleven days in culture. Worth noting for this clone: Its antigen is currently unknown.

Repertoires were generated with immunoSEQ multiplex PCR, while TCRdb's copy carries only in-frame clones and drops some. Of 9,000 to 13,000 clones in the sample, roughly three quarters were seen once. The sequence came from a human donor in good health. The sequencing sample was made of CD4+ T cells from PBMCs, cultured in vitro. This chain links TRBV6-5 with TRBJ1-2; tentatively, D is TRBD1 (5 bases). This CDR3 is CASRRGTGDYGYTF. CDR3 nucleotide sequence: TGTGCCAGCAGAAGAGGGACCGGGGACTATGGCTACACCTTC.